These T cell receptor beta chains were read from a single sample in a study of CD8+ T cells in alopecia areata. Assay: immunoSEQ multiplex PCR; the TCRdb copy retains only in-frame clones and omits some. The top ten hold approximately 1.2% of the sample, which has 250,000 or so clones, roughly 69% seen once. Sequencing was performed on CD4+ T cells sorted from blood, taken at week 0. The origin of the receptors is a human donor with alopecia areata. Both conserved end residues are part of each CDR3. The D gene is left open where the match is weak. Clone size is shown for a subset of rows, as once, few, many or a class of expanded clone.

NA	NA	TRBV29-1	12	TRBJ1-2	CSVFGGSGGYTF	TGCAGCGTATTTGGGGGATCAGGCGGCTACACCTTC
NA	NA	TRBV7-8	16	TRBJ2-3	CASSLARAEYTDTQYF	TGTGCCAGCAGCTTAGCCCGAGCGGAGTACACAGATACGCAGTATTTT
NA	NA	TRBV25-1	14	TRBJ2-2	CASSESPPLGELFF	TGTGCCAGCAGTGAATCCCCCCCCCTCGGGGAGCTGTTTTTT
TRBD1	NA	TRBV5-1	17	TRBJ2-7	CASSLALRQGARYEQYF	TGCGCCAGCAGCTTGGCCCTCCGACAGGGGGCGAGGTACGAGCAGTACTTC
NA	NA	TRBV5-1	15	TRBJ1-1	CASSLEGGGKTEAFF	TGCGCCAGCAGCTTGGAAGGAGGGGGGAAGACTGAAGCTTTCTTT
TRBD2	NA	TRBV7-3	16	TRBJ2-5	CASSPSRTRGQETQYF	TGTGCCAGCAGCCCCTCAAGGACTAGAGGGCAAGAGACCCAGTACTTC
NA	once	TRBV15	12	TRBJ2-7	CATSSHSYEQYF	TGTGCCACCAGCAGTCATTCCTACGAGCAGTACTTC
NA	NA	TRBV5-1	13	TRBJ1-2	CASSPDVNYGYTF	TGCGCCAGCAGCCCGGACGTAAACTATGGCTACACCTTC
TRBD1	once	TRBV2	13	TRBJ1-2	CASSGGQSYGYTF	TGTGCCAGCAGTGGGGGACAGAGTTATGGCTACACCTTC
TRBD2	NA	TRBV4-1	15	TRBJ2-4	CASSQEDMGGNIQYF	TGCGCCAGCAGCCAAGAAGACATGGGGGGGAACATTCAGTACTTC
TRBD2	NA	TRBV9	18	TRBJ2-5	CASSVGNPGSGGGETQYF	TGTGCCAGCAGCGTCGGTAACCCTGGTAGCGGGGGAGGAGAGACCCAGTACTTC
TRBD1	NA	TRBV30	14	TRBJ2-5	CAWSPGTGIETQYF	TGTGCCTGGAGCCCCGGGACAGGGATTGAGACCCAGTACTTC
NA	NA	TRBV25-1	13	TRBJ1-6	CASSVGGESPLHF	TGTGCCAGCAGTGTTGGGGGCGAATCACCCCTCCACTTT
TRBD1	NA	TRBV12-5	14	TRBJ2-1	CASGPGTGYNEQFF	TGTGCTAGTGGTCCCGGGACAGGGTACAATGAGCAGTTCTTC
TRBD1	NA	TRBV30	15	TRBJ2-1	CAWSAPGTVYNEQFF	TGTGCCTGGAGTGCTCCCGGGACAGTCTACAATGAGCAGTTCTTC
NA	NA	TRBV29-1	12	TRBJ1-2	CSVNTGYYGYTF	TGCAGCGTTAACACGGGCTACTATGGCTACACCTTC
TRBD1	NA	TRBV5-6	18	TRBJ2-3	CASSRPGQGFGGTDTQYF	TGTGCCAGCAGCCGGCCGGGACAGGGGTTCGGGGGCACAGATACGCAGTATTTT
TRBD2	NA	TRBV29-1	13	TRBJ2-5	CSVVSLAGVTQYF	TGCAGCGTTGTTTCTCTAGCGGGGGTGACCCAGTACTTC
NA	NA	TRBV6-1	13	TRBJ1-2	CASSGGYDYGYTF	TGTGCCAGCAGTGGAGGGTATGACTATGGCTACACCTTC
NA	NA	TRBV25-1	13	TRBJ1-1	CASTTLLNTEAFF	TGTGCCAGCACGACACTCTTGAACACTGAAGCTTTCTTT
NA	NA	TRBV4-3	15	TRBJ1-1	CASSPSRLMNTEAFF	TGCGCCAGCAGCCCCTCGCGACTCATGAACACTGAAGCTTTCTTT
NA	NA	TRBV7-2	14	TRBJ1-1	CASSPVVPNTEAFF	TGTGCCAGCAGCCCCGTAGTCCCGAACACTGAAGCTTTCTTT
TRBD1	NA	TRBV29-1	14	TRBJ1-1	CSSDRVGPDTEAFF	TGCAGCTCTGACAGGGTGGGGCCAGACACTGAAGCTTTCTTT
NA	NA	TRBV30	17	TRBJ1-5	CAWSVRRVALSNQPQHF	TGTGCCTGGAGTGTCCGCAGGGTCGCCCTTAGCAATCAGCCCCAGCATTTT
NA	NA	TRBV6-6	16	TRBJ1-5	CASSATDPWGNQPQHF	TGTGCCAGCAGTGCGACCGATCCCTGGGGCAATCAGCCCCAGCATTTT
NA	NA	TRBV7-9	13	TRBJ2-2	CASSLEVAGELFF	TGTGCCAGCAGCTTAGAGGTTGCCGGGGAGCTGTTTTTT
NA	NA	TRBV10-3	14	TRBJ2-1	CAINSGGSYNEQFF	TGTGCCATTAACTCAGGGGGGTCCTACAATGAGCAGTTCTTC
NA	NA	TRBV25-1	13	TRBJ1-6	CASKDRINSPLHF	TGTGCCAGCAAAGACAGAATCAATTCACCCCTCCACTTT
NA	many	TRBV18	15	TRBJ2-7	CASSLGGTAGREQYF	TGTGCCAGCTCCCTGGGAGGGACAGCCGGACGCGAGCAGTACTTC
NA	NA	TRBV30	16	TRBJ1-2	CAWSGTVRGRDDGYTF	TGTGCCTGGAGTGGTACGGTCCGGGGTAGAGATGATGGCTACACCTTC
NA	NA	TRBV25-1	15	TRBJ1-1	CASSEYKGMGTEAFF	TGTGCCAGCAGTGAATATAAAGGGATGGGTACTGAAGCTTTCTTT
TRBD2	NA	TRBV30	16	TRBJ2-3	CAWSWGNPDGRDTQYF	TGTGCCTGGAGTTGGGGAAACCCAGACGGGAGGGATACGCAGTATTTT
TRBD1	NA	TRBV30	14	TRBJ2-2	CAWRRQGLTGELFF	TGTGCCTGGAGACGACAGGGCTTAACCGGGGAGCTGTTTTTT
NA	NA	TRBV4-1	13	TRBJ1-5	CASSQVAAQPQHF	TGCGCCAGCAGCCAAGTTGCGGCTCAGCCCCAGCATTTT
TRBD1	few	TRBV30	14	TRBJ1-6	CAWRFPGQERPLHF	TGTGCCTGGAGATTTCCGGGACAGGAACGACCCCTCCACTTT
TRBD1	NA	TRBV4-1	16	TRBJ1-6	CASSHPRTGDVSPLHF	TGCGCCAGCAGCCACCCCCGGACAGGGGACGTCTCACCCCTCCACTTT
NA	NA	TRBV29-1	13	TRBJ1-6	CSVGENHNSPLHF	TGCAGCGTTGGGGAGAACCATAATTCACCCCTCCACTTT
NA	few	TRBV29-1	13	TRBJ1-5	CSVGGEGSQPQHF	TGCAGCGTCGGTGGCGAAGGCAGTCAGCCCCAGCATTTT
TRBD1	NA	TRBV9	15	TRBJ1-4	CASSVGGQLSEKLFF	TGTGCCAGCAGCGTAGGGGGACAGTTATCAGAAAAACTGTTTTTT
NA	once	TRBV5-4	13	TRBJ1-2	CASSLEGNYGYTF	TGTGCCAGCAGCTTGGAGGGGAACTATGGCTACACCTTC
NA	few	TRBV20-1	11	TRBJ1-1	CSASPGTEAFF	TGCAGTGCGTCCCCCGGGACTGAAGCTTTCTTT
TRBD1	few	TRBV10-3	15	TRBJ2-7	CAISEGTGISYEQYF	TGTGCCATCAGTGAAGGGACAGGGATCTCCTACGAGCAGTACTTC
NA	few	TRBV6-5	14	TRBJ2-3	CASSYSLSRRTQYF	TGTGCCAGCAGTTACTCGCTATCCCGTCGTACGCAGTATTTT
NA	NA	TRBV30	12	TRBJ2-3	CAAKGGPDTQYF	TGTGCCGCAAAAGGGGGGCCAGATACGCAGTATTTT
NA	NA	TRBV2	15	TRBJ2-1	CASSGGRIDYNEQFF	TGTGCCAGCAGTGGGGGGCGAATAGACTACAATGAGCAGTTCTTC
TRBD2	NA	TRBV4-3	16	TRBJ2-3	CASSPQRGGGTDTQYF	TGCGCCAGCAGCCCGCAACGGGGGGGCGGGACAGATACGCAGTATTTT
NA	NA	TRBV7-2	13	TRBJ1-5	CASSLGAAGPQHF	TGTGCCAGCAGCTTAGGAGCGGCGGGGCCCCAGCATTTT
NA	NA	TRBV6-5	14	TRBJ1-1	CASTKALMNTEAFF	TGTGCCAGCACGAAGGCCCTGATGAACACTGAAGCTTTCTTT
NA	NA	TRBV2	14	TRBJ2-3	CASTRLLEGDTQYF	TGTGCCAGCACTAGGCTTCTGGAGGGAGATACGCAGTATTTT
NA	NA	TRBV29-1	8	TRBJ2-3	CSADTQYF	TGCAGCGCAGATACGCAGTATTTT
TRBD1	NA	TRBV9	16	TRBJ1-1	CASTPRIGQGNTEAFF	TGTGCCAGCACTCCTAGGATTGGACAGGGGAACACTGAAGCTTTCTTT
NA	NA	TRBV7-3	14	TRBJ2-7	CASSLGALKGEQYF	TGTGCCAGCAGCTTAGGGGCTCTAAAGGGAGAGCAGTACTTC
TRBD1	NA	TRBV6-5	15	TRBJ2-2	CASSRQGANTGELFF	TGTGCCAGCAGCCGACAGGGGGCAAACACCGGGGAGCTGTTTTTT
TRBD1	NA	TRBV25-1	15	TRBJ2-1	CASSPGTGILDEQFF	TGTGCCAGCAGTCCCGGGACAGGGATACTGGATGAGCAGTTCTTC